A selection of T cell receptor beta chains follows, all from one sample in a study of T cell responses to AZD1222 COVID-19 vaccine. Assay: immunoSEQ multiplex PCR; the TCRdb copy retains only in-frame clones and omits some. This table holds 95,000 to 150,000 clones, 89% found once. The sample in question was peripheral blood, obtained on day 0 of AZD1222 vaccination. The receptors come from an adult in good health. The CDR3 runs from the conserved cysteine through the conserved F or W. Fields, in order: clone size, J gene, D gene, V gene, CDR3 protein, CDR3 DNA. The D gene is left open where the match is weak. A clone size is listed for some rows: how often the clone was seen (once, few, many), or a class if it is expanded.

clone size: .
J gene: TRBJ2-1
D gene: TRBD2
V gene: TRBV7-2
CDR3 protein: CASSFGGGNEQFF
CDR3 DNA: TGTGCCAGCAGCTTTGGCGGGGGCAATGAGCAGTTCTTC

clone size: .
J gene: TRBJ2-5
D gene: TRBD2
V gene: TRBV19
CDR3 protein: CASTPGTRGQETQYF
CDR3 DNA: TGTGCCAGTACTCCCGGGACTAGGGGCCAAGAGACCCAGTACTTC

clone size: .
J gene: TRBJ2-3
D gene: .
V gene: TRBV7-2
CDR3 protein: CASSLDSGEGEDTQYF
CDR3 DNA: TGTGCCAGCAGCTTAGATTCCGGTGAGGGTGAAGATACGCAGTATTTT

clone size: .
J gene: TRBJ2-2
D gene: .
V gene: TRBV9
CDR3 protein: CASSVGSSHSTGELFF
CDR3 DNA: TGTGCCAGCAGCGTTGGCAGTTCCCACTCTACCGGGGAGCTGTTTTTT

clone size: .
J gene: TRBJ2-7
D gene: .
V gene: TRBV5-1
CDR3 protein: CASSLTGSSYEQYF
CDR3 DNA: TGCGCCAGCAGCTTGACAGGGAGCTCCTACGAGCAGTACTTC

clone size: few
J gene: TRBJ1-2
D gene: .
V gene: TRBV2
CDR3 protein: CASSLYGYTF
CDR3 DNA: TGTGCCAGCAGTCTCTATGGCTACACCTTC

clone size: .
J gene: TRBJ1-5
D gene: TRBD1
V gene: TRBV6-6
CDR3 protein: CASSHGTGGEPQHF
CDR3 DNA: TGTGCCAGCAGTCACGGGACAGGGGGAGAGCCCCAGCATTTT

clone size: once
J gene: TRBJ1-3
D gene: .
V gene: TRBV28
CDR3 protein: CASSSVGDSGNTIYF
CDR3 DNA: TGTGCCAGCAGTTCGGTTGGCGACTCTGGAAACACCATATATTTT

clone size: .
J gene: TRBJ1-1
D gene: TRBD1
V gene: TRBV27
CDR3 protein: CASSLWGGQGVMPLAFF
CDR3 DNA: TGTGCCAGCAGTTTATGGGGGGGACAGGGGGTGATGCCCTTAGCTTTCTTT

clone size: .
J gene: TRBJ1-6
D gene: .
V gene: TRBV30
CDR3 protein: CAWGRGGYNSPLHF
CDR3 DNA: TGTGCCTGGGGGCGAGGGGGGTATAATTCACCCCTCCACTTT

clone size: .
J gene: TRBJ2-7
D gene: .
V gene: TRBV11-2
CDR3 protein: CASSFYPGEQYF
CDR3 DNA: TGTGCCAGCAGCTTCTATCCGGGGGAGCAGTACTTC

clone size: .
J gene: TRBJ2-2
D gene: TRBD2
V gene: TRBV5-1
CDR3 protein: CASSHPGGPGELFF
CDR3 DNA: TGCGCCAGCAGCCACCCGGGGGGGCCCGGGGAGCTGTTTTTT

clone size: few
J gene: TRBJ1-5
D gene: .
V gene: TRBV27
CDR3 protein: CATQLGADNQPQHF
CDR3 DNA: TGTGCCACCCAACTAGGGGCCGACAATCAGCCCCAGCATTTT

clone size: once
J gene: TRBJ1-1
D gene: .
V gene: TRBV5-1
CDR3 protein: CASSLDTARNTEAFF
CDR3 DNA: TGCGCCAGCAGCTTAGACACAGCCCGGAACACTGAAGCTTTCTTT

clone size: .
J gene: TRBJ1-4
D gene: .
V gene: TRBV10-3
CDR3 protein: CAIGEEKLFF
CDR3 DNA: TGTGCCATCGGAGAGGAAAAACTGTTTTTT

clone size: .
J gene: TRBJ2-3
D gene: .
V gene: TRBV5-1
CDR3 protein: CASSSPLSPFTDTQYF
CDR3 DNA: TGCGCCAGCAGCTCGCCCCTGAGTCCCTTCACAGATACGCAGTATTTT

clone size: .
J gene: TRBJ2-7
D gene: TRBD1
V gene: TRBV29-1
CDR3 protein: CSVEIGTGGLEQYF
CDR3 DNA: TGCAGCGTTGAAATCGGGACAGGGGGTTTAGAGCAGTACTTC

clone size: .
J gene: TRBJ1-1
D gene: .
V gene: TRBV30
CDR3 protein: CAWSSGSTKFPFF
CDR3 DNA: TGTGCCTGGAGTTCCGGGTCTACCAAATTTCCTTTCTTT

clone size: .
J gene: TRBJ1-1
D gene: TRBD1
V gene: TRBV4-1
CDR3 protein: CASRRNVGTGDSTEAFF
CDR3 DNA: TGCGCCAGCAGACGAAACGTGGGGACAGGGGATAGCACTGAAGCTTTCTTT

clone size: once
J gene: TRBJ2-7
D gene: TRBD1
V gene: TRBV7-9
CDR3 protein: CASSRSGTGTYEQYF
CDR3 DNA: TGTGCCAGCAGCCGATCCGGGACAGGAACCTACGAGCAGTACTTC

clone size: .
J gene: TRBJ1-1
D gene: .
V gene: TRBV28
CDR3 protein: CASSQTGRNTEAFF
CDR3 DNA: TGTGCCAGCAGTCAGACAGGTAGGAACACTGAAGCTTTCTTT

clone size: .
J gene: TRBJ1-6
D gene: .
V gene: TRBV2
CDR3 protein: CASAPVENSPLHF
CDR3 DNA: TGTGCCAGCGCTCCTGTGGAAAATTCACCCCTCCACTTT

clone size: .
J gene: TRBJ2-1
D gene: .
V gene: TRBV7-9
CDR3 protein: CASSSPKRGSLGNEQFF
CDR3 DNA: TGTGCCAGCAGCTCTCCCAAAAGGGGATCTCTGGGCAATGAGCAGTTCTTC

clone size: .
J gene: TRBJ1-1
D gene: .
V gene: TRBV6-5
CDR3 protein: CASSYSRQVNTEAFF
CDR3 DNA: TGTGCCAGCAGTTACTCGAGGCAGGTGAACACTGAAGCTTTCTTT

clone size: once
J gene: TRBJ1-5
D gene: .
V gene: TRBV30
CDR3 protein: CAWSVGGNQPQHF
CDR3 DNA: TGTGCCTGGAGTGTAGGTGGCAATCAGCCCCAGCATTTT

clone size: .
J gene: TRBJ1-1
D gene: .
V gene: TRBV30
CDR3 protein: CAWSVHRDTEAFF
CDR3 DNA: TGTGCCTGGAGTGTACACAGGGACACTGAAGCTTTCTTT

clone size: .
J gene: TRBJ2-3
D gene: TRBD2
V gene: TRBV19
CDR3 protein: CASMERGGTDTQYF
CDR3 DNA: TGTGCCAGTATGGAGCGGGGGGGCACAGATACGCAGTATTTT

clone size: once
J gene: TRBJ2-3
D gene: TRBD2
V gene: TRBV5-1
CDR3 protein: CASSSGGMTDTQYF
CDR3 DNA: TGCGCCAGCAGCTCCGGGGGGATGACAGATACGCAGTATTTT

clone size: once
J gene: TRBJ1-2
D gene: .
V gene: TRBV19
CDR3 protein: CASSSAGRPYGYTF
CDR3 DNA: TGTGCCAGTAGTTCCGCCGGGAGACCTTATGGCTACACCTTC

clone size: .
J gene: TRBJ1-1
D gene: TRBD1
V gene: TRBV28
CDR3 protein: CASSLGQGSEAFF
CDR3 DNA: TGTGCCAGCAGTTTAGGACAGGGTAGTGAAGCTTTCTTT

clone size: .
J gene: TRBJ2-2
D gene: TRBD1
V gene: TRBV29-1
CDR3 protein: CSVEKGQGKAGELFF
CDR3 DNA: TGCAGCGTCGAAAAGGGACAGGGGAAGGCCGGGGAGCTGTTTTTT

clone size: .
J gene: TRBJ1-1
D gene: TRBD1
V gene: TRBV2
CDR3 protein: CARGTVMNTEAFF
CDR3 DNA: TGTGCCAGAGGGACAGTTATGAACACTGAAGCTTTCTTT

clone size: .
J gene: TRBJ1-2
D gene: TRBD1
V gene: TRBV9
CDR3 protein: CASSVGLRGNYGYTF
CDR3 DNA: TGTGCCAGCAGCGTAGGACTCAGGGGGAACTATGGCTACACCTTC

clone size: .
J gene: TRBJ2-7
D gene: .
V gene: TRBV7-8
CDR3 protein: CASSRDGTYEQYF
CDR3 DNA: TGTGCCAGCAGTAGGGACGGTACCTACGAGCAGTACTTC

clone size: .
J gene: TRBJ2-3
D gene: TRBD2
V gene: TRBV27
CDR3 protein: CASSLGGPSGSTDTQYF
CDR3 DNA: TGTGCCAGCAGTTTGGGAGGCCCTAGCGGGAGCACAGATACGCAGTATTTT